This passage covers 11 T cell receptor beta chains from one sample sequenced in a study of T cell responses to AZD1222 COVID-19 vaccine. Measured with immunoSEQ multiplex PCR; TCRdb has only the in-frame clones, and not every one. The sample holds 150,000 or so clones, 86% seen once. The sequences come from peripheral blood, collected on day 0 of MenACWY control vaccination. These receptors all stem from an adult in good health.

The chain has TRBV6-5 and TRBJ1-5, with a tentative D call TRBD1 (5 bases). The CDR3 contains 13 residues. Germline values: CDR1 MNHEY, CDR2 SVGAGI. V shed 6 bases and J shed 4 bases, with 10 bases lying between them. In DNA form, the CDR3 reads TGTGCCAGCAGGGGGGTTCTTAATCAGCCCCAGCATTTT. This sequence encodes CASRGVLNQPQHF.

V gene TRBV27 combines with J gene TRBJ1-5; D remains unclear. This CDR3 region has 13 residues. Trimming left V 3 bases short and J 7 bases short, with 10 bases between. CDR1 and CDR2 from the germline V gene are MNHEY and SMNVEV (reference sequence). CDR3 residues: CASSFQRGQPQHF. CDR3 nucleotides: TGTGCCAGCAGTTTCCAACGCGGACAGCCCCAGCATTTT.

V is TRBV28 and J is TRBJ1-1; TRBD1 agrees at 7 bases. Trimming removed 4 bases from V and 11 bases from J; junction bases left unmatched: 7. The CDR3 has 12 residues. CDR1 is MDHEN, CDR2 SYDVKM, per germline. The CDR3 reads CASSSNRGGAFF. DNA of the CDR3: TGTGCCAGCAGTTCCAACAGGGGTGGGGCTTTCTTT.

In this sample, this clone turned up a few times. At the DNA level, this CDR3 is encoded by other sequences in the same sample as well. This chain links TRBV5-1 with TRBJ2-7, with a weak D call TRBD1 (6 bases). Trimming removed 2 bases at V and 3 bases at J, with 9 bases between. The CDR3 runs to 13 residues. Germline loops: CDR1 SGHRS, CDR2 YFSETQ. The CDR3 is CASSLSTGYEQYV. The DNA for the CDR3 is TGCGCCAGCAGCTTATCGACAGGCTACGAGCAGTACGTC.

This chain joins TRBV11-1 and TRBJ1-1; TRBD1 is a possible D gene (5 bases). CDR1 is SGHAT, CDR2 FQDESV, per germline (reference sequence). The CDR3 has 14 amino acids. Deletions cut 1 base from V and 4 bases from J, with 10 bases between. CDR3 nucleotides: TGTGCCAGCAGCTTAGGCAGGGAAGGCACTGAAGCTTTCTTT. Translated: CASSLGREGTEAFF.

The rearrangement joins TRBV1 to TRBJ2-1; TRBD2 is the table's D call and was not checked against the DNA. TRBV1 is recorded as a pseudogene. This CDR3 region has 16 residues. The DNA for the CDR3 is TGCACCAGCAGCCAAGTCATAGCGGGGGGAGACAATGAGCAGTTCTTC. Translation: CTSSQVIAGGDNEQFF.

V is TRBV7-2 and J is TRBJ2-1, with TRBD2 identical over 9 bases. J was trimmed by 8 bases and V by 6 bases; bases with no gene match: 14. Germline V gives CDR1 SGHTA, CDR2 FQGNSA. The CDR3 sequence is 16 residues long. CDR3 in amino acids: CASRRSVAGDIDEQFF. The CDR3 bases are TGTGCCAGCAGGCGCTCCGTAGCGGGGGATATCGATGAGCAGTTCTTC.

The V and J genes are TRBV7-9 and TRBJ2-3, with D hard to call. CDR3 length: 13 amino acids. Trimming took off 2 bases at V and 7 bases at J, with 10 bases between the two ends. Germline V gene lookup returns CDR1 SEHNR and CDR2 FQNEAQ (reference sequence). The CDR3 spells CASSLLYSHTQYF. The DNA of the CDR3 is TGTGCCAGCAGCTTACTGTACAGCCATACGCAGTATTTT.

The V call is TRBV4-1, the J call TRBJ2-6, with a tentative D call TRBD1 (5 bases). This CDR3 has 15 residues. Germline CDR1 and CDR2: MGHRA and YSYEKL. Trimming cost V 6 bases and J 1 base, with 10 bases left between them. The CDR3, as DNA: TGCGCCAGCAGTTCCCCAGGGTCTGGGGCCAACGTCCTGACTTTC. It is translated as CASSSPGSGANVLTF.

This clone was detected once. The chain employs TRBV14 and TRBJ1-1; possible D gene TRBD1, 5 bases. Germline-derived CDR1 and CDR2 are SGHDN and FVKESK. The CDR3 is 16 residues long. V lost 0 bases to trimming and J lost 7 bases, with 18 bases between them. This chain's CDR3 is CASSQEYREFRGEAFF. The CDR3 nucleotides are TGTGCCAGCAGCCAAGAATATCGGGAGTTTAGGGGTGAAGCTTTCTTT.

The J gene is TRBJ1-5, the V gene TRBV12-3 or TRBV12-4; 8 nucleotides match TRBD1. V lost 5 bases and J lost 6; bases outside the gene matches: 3. The CDR3 consists of 13 residues. The CDR3 loop is CASSGQGGQPQHF. CDR3 nucleotide sequence: TGTGCCAGCAGTGGACAGGGCGGTCAGCCCCAGCATTTT.